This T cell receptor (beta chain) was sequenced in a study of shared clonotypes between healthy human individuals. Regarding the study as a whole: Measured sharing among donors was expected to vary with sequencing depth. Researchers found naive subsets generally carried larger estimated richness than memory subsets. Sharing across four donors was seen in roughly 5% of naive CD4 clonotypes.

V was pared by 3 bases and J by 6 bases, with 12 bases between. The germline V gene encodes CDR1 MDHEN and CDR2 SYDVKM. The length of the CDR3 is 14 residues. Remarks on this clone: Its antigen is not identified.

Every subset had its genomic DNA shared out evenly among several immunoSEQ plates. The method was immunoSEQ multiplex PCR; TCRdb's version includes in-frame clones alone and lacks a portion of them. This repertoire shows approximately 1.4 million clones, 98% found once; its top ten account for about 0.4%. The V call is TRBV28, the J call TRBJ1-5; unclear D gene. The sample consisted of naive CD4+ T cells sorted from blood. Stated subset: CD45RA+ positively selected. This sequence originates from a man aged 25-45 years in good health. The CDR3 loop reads CASSFAAGGQPQHF. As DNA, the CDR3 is TGTGCCAGCAGTTTTGCTGCGGGAGGTCAGCCCCAGCATTTT.